The entry below describes one T cell receptor beta chain. Looked up from germline, CDR1 is ENHRY and CDR2 is SYGVKD. The CDR3 covers 18 residues. The ends lost 0 bases at V and 2 bases at J; junction bases unmatched: 6. The authors carried out high-throughput sequencing of TCR beta. They applied it to CD8+ and CD4+ T cells obtained from blood. Healthy donors formed controls matched for age and sex. Negative isolation was used for CD8+ and CD4+ T cells and FACS enrichment for TEMRA cells. The sample belongs to a study of CD8 T cells in Susac syndrome. Reverse transcription of about 0.5 to 1 ug RNA was carried out with random hexamers. Across 54 Vbeta and 13 Jbeta, immunoSEQ multiplex PCR amplified TCR beta CDR3. MiXCR was run by TCRdb on the immunoSEQ multiplex PCR reads, yielding one entry per CDR3 protein. This table has approximately 65,000 distinct CDR3 sequences, approximately 94% appearing once.

The specimen sequenced was CD8+ T cells from PBMCs. The receptor comes from a human donor in good health. This chain uses TRBV10-3 with TRBJ2-3, with 12 bases fitting TRBD2. The CDR3 reads CAISESGLAGSPTDTQYF. DNA for the CDR3: TGTGCCATCAGTGAGTCAGGACTAGCGGGGAGCCCCACAGATACGCAGTATTTT.